These 9 T cell receptor beta chains were sequenced from one sample in a study of blood T cells in healthy people across ages. Alongside a J-beta primer mix, a sample-barcoded 5' primer served in a second PCR lasting about 6 to 12 cycles. One entry per CDR3 protein, called by TCRdb with MiXCR from the 5' RACE reads. Here the sample spans some 690,000 distinct CDR3 sequences, around a fifth being singletons. Specimen: blood. The receptors come from a man between 65 and 79 years old in good health.

This clonotype came up a few times. This CDR3 is CASSPLGRDPKGLNYGYTF. CDR3 sequence (DNA): TGTGCCAGCTCACCATTGGGCCGGGACCCCAAGGGCCTTAACTATGGCTACACCTTC. The rearrangement joins TRBV18 to TRBJ1-2; weak D call: TRBD1 (5 bases). Germline V lookup: CDR1 KGHSH, CDR2 LQKENI. V was cut by 2 bases and J by 1 base, with 23 bases left in between. The CDR3 loop spans 19 amino acids.

The rearrangement joins TRBV6-6 to TRBJ2-2; a weak D match, TRBD1 (6 bases). V was shortened by 5 bases and J by 6 bases, with 19 bases between the two germline ends. The CDR3 runs to 16 residues. Germline V gene sequence: CDR1 MNHNY, CDR2 SVGAGI (reference sequence). CDR3 in amino acids: CASSPTGILVPGELFF. In nucleotides, the CDR3 is TGTGCCAGCAGTCCAACAGGGATTTTAGTTCCCGGGGAGCTGTTTTTT.

The chain recombines TRBV6-5 with TRBJ1-1; D possibly corresponds to TRBD1 (6 bases). Per the germline V gene, CDR1 is MNHEY and CDR2 is SVGAGI. The CDR3 extends over 14 amino acids. The V gene lost 4 bases and the J gene lost 5 bases, with 14 bases spanning the gap. CDR3 sequence: CASSSDRTGTEAFF. The CDR3 nucleotides read TGTGCCAGCAGTTCGGACAGAACGGGAACTGAAGCTTTCTTT.

This clonotype showed up just a few times. V and J are TRBV20-1 and TRBJ2-3; D is unclear. CDR3 size: 12 residues. V gave up 4 bases and J gave up 0 bases, with 5 bases separating them. Germline V gives CDR1 DFQATT, CDR2 SNEGSKA (reference sequence). The CDR3 loop reads CSATYSTDTQYF. The CDR3 region has the DNA TGCAGTGCTACTTATAGCACAGATACGCAGTATTTT.

V usage is TRBV6-5 and J usage is TRBJ2-5; D is unclear. CDR3 length equals 14 residues. Germline V gene data show CDR1 as MNHEY and CDR2 as SVGAGI. The V and J ends lost 2 bases and 3 bases respectively, with 10 bases between them. CDR3 DNA sequence: TGTGCCAGCAGTTACGGGCGGAAGGAAGAGACCCAGTACTTC. Its translation: CASSYGRKEETQYF.

J is TRBJ2-7 and V is TRBV5-1; D not certain. Germline CDR1 reads SGHRS; CDR2 reads YFSETQ. V was cut by 4 bases and J by 3 bases, with 14 bases left in between. The CDR3 spans 14 residues. In DNA form, the CDR3 reads TGCGCCAGCAGCCACCTACGGGTTGGCTACGAGCAGTACTTC. As protein: CASSHLRVGYEQYF.

This clonotype appeared a few times. Its ends do not fully match the called genes, so a read error is possible. The rearrangement joins TRBV20-1 to TRBJ2-1; 9 bases are a match to TRBD2. This CDR3 has 13 amino acids. Germline CDR1 and CDR2: DFQATT and SNEGSKA (reference sequence). The CDR3 region has the DNA TGCAGTGCTAGCCACGGGACTAGCAATGAGCAGCTCTTC. Translated: CSASHGTSNEQLF.

The rearrangement joins TRBV5-1 to TRBJ2-1; the D is unclear. Looked up from germline, CDR1 is SGHRS and CDR2 is YFSETQ. Trimming left V 1 base short and J 5 bases short, with 7 bases between. CDR3 length: 13 amino acids. CDR3 region: CASSLWLDNEQFF. CDR3 bases: TGCGCCAGCAGCTTGTGGCTTGACAATGAGCAGTTCTTC.

This clonotype was observed a handful of times. This sequence joins TRBV7-9 and TRBJ2-1; tentatively, D is TRBD1 or TRBD2 (6 bases each). V was clipped by 4 bases and J by 0 bases, with 19 bases between them. The germline V gene has CDR1 SEHNR and CDR2 FQNEAQ (reference sequence). The CDR3 loop spans 18 amino acids. This CDR3 is CASSSGGRADSSYNEQFF. The CDR3 DNA reads as TGTGCCAGCAGCTCCGGGGGTAGAGCGGACAGCTCCTACAATGAGCAGTTCTTC.